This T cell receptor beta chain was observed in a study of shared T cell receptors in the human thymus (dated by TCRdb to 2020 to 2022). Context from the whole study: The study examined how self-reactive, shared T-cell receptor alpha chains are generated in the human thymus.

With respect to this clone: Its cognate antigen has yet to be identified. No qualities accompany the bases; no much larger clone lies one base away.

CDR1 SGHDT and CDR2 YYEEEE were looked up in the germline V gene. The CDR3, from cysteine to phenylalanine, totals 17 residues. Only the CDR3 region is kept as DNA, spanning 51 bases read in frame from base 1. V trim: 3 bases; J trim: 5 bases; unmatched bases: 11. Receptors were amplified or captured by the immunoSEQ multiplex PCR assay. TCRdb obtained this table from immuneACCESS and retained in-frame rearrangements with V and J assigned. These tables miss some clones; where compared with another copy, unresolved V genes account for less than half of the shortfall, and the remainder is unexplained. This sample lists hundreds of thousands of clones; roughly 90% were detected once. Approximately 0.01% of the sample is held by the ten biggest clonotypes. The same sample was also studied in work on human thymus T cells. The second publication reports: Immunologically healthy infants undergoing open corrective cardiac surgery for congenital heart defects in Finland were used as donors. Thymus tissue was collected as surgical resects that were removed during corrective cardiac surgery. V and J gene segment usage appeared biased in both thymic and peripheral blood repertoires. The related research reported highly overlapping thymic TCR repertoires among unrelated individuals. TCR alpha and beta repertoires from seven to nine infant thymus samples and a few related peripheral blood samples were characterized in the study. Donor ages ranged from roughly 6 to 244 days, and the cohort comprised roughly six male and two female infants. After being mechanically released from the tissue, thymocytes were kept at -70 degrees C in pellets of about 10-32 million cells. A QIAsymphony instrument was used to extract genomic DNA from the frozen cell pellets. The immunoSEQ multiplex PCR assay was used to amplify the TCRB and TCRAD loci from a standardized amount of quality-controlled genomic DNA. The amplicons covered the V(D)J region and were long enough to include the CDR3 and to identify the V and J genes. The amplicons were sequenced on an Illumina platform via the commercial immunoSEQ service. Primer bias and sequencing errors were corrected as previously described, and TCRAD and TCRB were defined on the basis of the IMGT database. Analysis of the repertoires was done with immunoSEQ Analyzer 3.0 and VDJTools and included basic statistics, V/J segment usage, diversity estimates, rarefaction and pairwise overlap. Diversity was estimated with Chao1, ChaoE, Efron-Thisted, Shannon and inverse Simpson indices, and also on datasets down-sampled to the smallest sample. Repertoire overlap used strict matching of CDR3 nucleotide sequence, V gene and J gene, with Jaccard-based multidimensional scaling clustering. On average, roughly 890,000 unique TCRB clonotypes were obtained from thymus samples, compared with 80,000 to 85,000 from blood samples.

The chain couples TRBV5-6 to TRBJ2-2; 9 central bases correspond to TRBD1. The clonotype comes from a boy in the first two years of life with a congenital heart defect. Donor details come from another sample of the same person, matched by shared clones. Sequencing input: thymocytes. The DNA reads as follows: TGTGCCAGCAGCTCGGACCGACAGGGGGTGGCTACCGGGGAGCTGTTTTTT. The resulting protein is CASSSDRQGVATGELFF.